This TCR beta chain appears in the sequencing data of a study of technical replicates of blood from a few donors. The germline CDR1 and CDR2 sequences are SGHDT and YYEEEE. The CDR3 consists of 15 residues. Trimming took 7 bases from V and 7 from J; bases not matched to a gene: 16. The table came from immunoSEQ multiplex PCR; TCRdb's copy has only in-frame clones and leaves some out. This sample yields more than 65,000 clones, of which around 94% are seen a single time; approximately 0.27% belongs to the top ten. This receptor was identified in a human donor in good health. The sequenced sample was T cells isolated from PBMCs. V gene TRBV5-6 combines with J gene TRBJ1-2; 7 nucleotides align to TRBD1. The CDR3 sequence is CASLGDNRGLGGYTF. CDR3 nucleotide sequence: TGTGCCAGCCTGGGGGATAACAGGGGACTGGGTGGCTACACCTTC. Full variable domain (rest looked up from reference TRBV5-6 and TRBJ1-2): DAGVTQSPTHLIKTRGQQVTLRCSPKSGHDTVSWYQQALGQGPQFIFQYYEEEERQRGNFPDRFSGHQFPNYSSELNVNALLLGDSALYLCASLGDNRGLGGYTFGSGTRLTVV.